This record looks at one TCR beta chain sequence and its context. The CDR3 loop spans 14 amino acids. The V gene lost 7 bases and the J gene lost 2 bases, with 14 bases spanning the gap. The V gene's germline CDR1 is MNHNY and CDR2 SVGAGI (reference sequence). TCRdb keeps only in-frame clones here, not all; method: immunoSEQ multiplex PCR. The profile shows 40,000 to 50,000 clones, less than 90% of them singletons. The data were obtained in a study of OX40 agonist ivuxolimab in advanced cancers. The gene calls are TRBV6-6 and TRBJ1-2, with D hard to call. The material was CD4+ or CD8+ T cells sorted from blood, obtained in a trial of the OX40 agonist ivuxolimab. This TCR derives from an adult with an advanced solid tumor such as melanoma, head and neck, liver or kidney cancer. The CDR3 protein is CASTKEGENYGYTF. Here the CDR3 DNA reads TGTGCCAGCACTAAGGAGGGAGAGAACTATGGCTACACCTTC.